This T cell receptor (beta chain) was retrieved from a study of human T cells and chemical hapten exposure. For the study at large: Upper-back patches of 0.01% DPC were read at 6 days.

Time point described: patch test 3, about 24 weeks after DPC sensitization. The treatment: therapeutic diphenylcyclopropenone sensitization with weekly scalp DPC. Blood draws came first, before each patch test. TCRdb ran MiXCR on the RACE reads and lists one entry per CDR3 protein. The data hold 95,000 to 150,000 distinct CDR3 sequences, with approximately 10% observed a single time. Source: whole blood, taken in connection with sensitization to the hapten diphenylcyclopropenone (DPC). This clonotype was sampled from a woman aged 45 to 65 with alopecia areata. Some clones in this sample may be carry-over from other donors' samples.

The CDR3 nucleotides read TGTGCCAGCAGTTCAGCGGGCAATTCACCCCTCCACTTT. Its protein is CASSSAGNSPLHF. This chain links TRBV28 with TRBJ1-6, with no clear D. Between the trimmed V and J ends, which lost 4 bases and 7 bases, there was a span of 8 bases. The CDR3 sequence is 13 residues long. Germline loops: CDR1 MDHEN, CDR2 SYDVKM.